The clone carrying this T cell receptor beta chain was found many times. The antigen is unknown. The CDR3 consists of 16 residues. V dropped 2 bases and J dropped 5; count of bases not matched to a gene: 5. This sample is part of a study of T cell repertoires in cytomegalovirus infection. Study-level information: Public TCR beta signature analysis indicated the presence of both CMV infection and matching HLA type.

TCRdb re-called the reads through MiXCR, storing one row per CDR3 protein. The sample includes approximately 910,000 distinct CDR3 sequences, approximately 31% of them seen just once. The chain joins TRBV12-3 or TRBV12-4 to TRBJ1-5; 11 bases agree with TRBD1. This clonotype was sampled from a human donor in good health (CMV status not recorded). Some clones in this sample may be carry-over from other donors' samples. The input for sequencing was cultured CD8+ T cells from PBMCs, taken from culture after CMV antigen stimulation. DNA for the CDR3: TGTGCCAGCAGTTTATGGACAGGGGGCTACGATCAGCCCCAGCATTTT. It codes for CASSLWTGGYDQPQHF.